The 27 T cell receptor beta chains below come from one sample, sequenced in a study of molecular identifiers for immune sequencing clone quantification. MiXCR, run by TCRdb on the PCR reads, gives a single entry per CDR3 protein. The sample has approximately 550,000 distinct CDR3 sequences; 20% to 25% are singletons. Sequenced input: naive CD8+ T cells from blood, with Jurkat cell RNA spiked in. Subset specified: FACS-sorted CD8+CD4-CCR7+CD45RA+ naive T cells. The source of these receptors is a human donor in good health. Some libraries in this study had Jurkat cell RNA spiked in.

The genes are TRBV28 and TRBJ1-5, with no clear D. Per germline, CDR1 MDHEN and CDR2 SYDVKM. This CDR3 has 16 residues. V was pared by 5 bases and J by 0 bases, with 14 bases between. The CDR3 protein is CASSLFGRSSNQPQHF. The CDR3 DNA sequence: TGTGCCAGCAGTCTCTTCGGACGGTCTAGCAATCAGCCCCAGCATTTT.

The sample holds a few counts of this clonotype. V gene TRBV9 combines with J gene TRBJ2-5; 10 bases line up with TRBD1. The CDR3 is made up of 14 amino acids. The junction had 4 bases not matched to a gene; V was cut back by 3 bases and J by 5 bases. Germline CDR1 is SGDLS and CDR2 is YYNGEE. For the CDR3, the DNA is TGTGCCAGCAGCGAGACAGGGGGCCGGGAGACCCAGTACTTC. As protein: CASSETGGRETQYF.

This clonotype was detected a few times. The CDR3 here is CASRTSYEQYF. The CDR3 coding sequence is TGTGCCAGCAGAACGAGTTACGAGCAGTACTTC. The gene calls are TRBV27 and TRBJ2-7; D gene unclear. The CDR3 totals 11 residues. CDR1 is MNHEY, CDR2 SMNVEV, per germline (reference sequence). Trimming removed 6 bases from V and 4 bases from J, with 7 bases in between.

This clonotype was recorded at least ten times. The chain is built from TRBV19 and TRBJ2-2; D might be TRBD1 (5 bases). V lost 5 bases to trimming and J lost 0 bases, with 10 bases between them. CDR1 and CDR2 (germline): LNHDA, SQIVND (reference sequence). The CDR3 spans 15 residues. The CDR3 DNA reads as TGTGCCAGTAGTCCGTGGACAACGAACACCGGGGAGCTGTTTTTT. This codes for CASSPWTTNTGELFF.

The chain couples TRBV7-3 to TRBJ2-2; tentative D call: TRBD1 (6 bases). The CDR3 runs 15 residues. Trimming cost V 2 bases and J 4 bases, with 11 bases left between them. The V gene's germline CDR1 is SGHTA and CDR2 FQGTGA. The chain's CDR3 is CASSLVGAATGELFF. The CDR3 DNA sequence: TGTGCCAGCAGCTTAGTGGGGGCTGCCACCGGGGAGCTGTTTTTT.

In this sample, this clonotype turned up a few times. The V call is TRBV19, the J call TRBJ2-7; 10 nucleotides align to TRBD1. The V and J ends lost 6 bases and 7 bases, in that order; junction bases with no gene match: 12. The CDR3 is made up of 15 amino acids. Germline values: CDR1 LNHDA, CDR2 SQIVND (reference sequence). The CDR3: CASRLSTGGLGEQYF. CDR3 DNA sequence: TGTGCCAGTAGGCTCTCGACAGGGGGCCTGGGGGAGCAGTACTTC.

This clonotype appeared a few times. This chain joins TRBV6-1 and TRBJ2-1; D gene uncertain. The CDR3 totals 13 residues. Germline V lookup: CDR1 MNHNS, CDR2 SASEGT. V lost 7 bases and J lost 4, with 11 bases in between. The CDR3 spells CASKVDMYNEQFF. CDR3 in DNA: TGTGCCAGCAAAGTGGATATGTACAATGAGCAGTTCTTC.

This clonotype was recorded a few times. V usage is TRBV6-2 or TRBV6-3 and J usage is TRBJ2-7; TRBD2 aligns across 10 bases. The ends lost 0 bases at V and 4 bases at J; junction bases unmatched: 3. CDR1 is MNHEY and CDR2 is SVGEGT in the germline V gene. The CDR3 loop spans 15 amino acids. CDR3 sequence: CASSYSTGLAYEQYF. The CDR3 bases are TGTGCCAGCAGTTACTCGACGGGACTAGCGTACGAGCAGTACTTC.

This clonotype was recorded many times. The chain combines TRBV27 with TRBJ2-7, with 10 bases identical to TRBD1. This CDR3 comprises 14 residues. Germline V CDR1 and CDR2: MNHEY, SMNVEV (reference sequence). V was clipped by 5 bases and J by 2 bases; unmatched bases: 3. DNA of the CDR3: TGTGCCAGCAGTGCGACAGGGGGCCCCTACGAGCAGTACTTC. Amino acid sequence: CASSATGGPYEQYF.

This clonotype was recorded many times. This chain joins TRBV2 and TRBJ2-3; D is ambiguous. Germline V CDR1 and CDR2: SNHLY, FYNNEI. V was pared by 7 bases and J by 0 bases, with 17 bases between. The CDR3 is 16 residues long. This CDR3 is CASNFETTTSTDTQYF. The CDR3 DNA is TGTGCCAGCAACTTCGAAACCACAACTAGCACAGATACGCAGTATTTT.

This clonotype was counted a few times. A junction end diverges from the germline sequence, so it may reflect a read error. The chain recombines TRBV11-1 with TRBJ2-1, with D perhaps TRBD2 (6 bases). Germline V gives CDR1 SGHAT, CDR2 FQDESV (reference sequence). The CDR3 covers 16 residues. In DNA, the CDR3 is TGTGCCGGCAGCTGGGATAGCGGCCTCTCCTACAATGAGCAGTTCTTC. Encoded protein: CAGSWDSGLSYNEQFF.

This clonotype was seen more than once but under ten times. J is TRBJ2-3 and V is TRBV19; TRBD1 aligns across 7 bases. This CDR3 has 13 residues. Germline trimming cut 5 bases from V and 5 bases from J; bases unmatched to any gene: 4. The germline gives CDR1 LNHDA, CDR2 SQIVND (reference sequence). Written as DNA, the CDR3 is TGTGCCAGTAGTTACAGGGGACAAGATACGCAGTATTTT. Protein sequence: CASSYRGQDTQYF.

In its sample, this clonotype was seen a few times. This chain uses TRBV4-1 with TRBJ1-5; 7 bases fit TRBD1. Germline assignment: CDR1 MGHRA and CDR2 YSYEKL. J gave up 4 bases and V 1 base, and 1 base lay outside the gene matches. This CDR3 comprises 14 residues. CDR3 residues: CASSQVQGNQPQHF. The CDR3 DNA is TGCGCCAGCAGCCAAGTACAGGGGAATCAGCCCCAGCATTTT.

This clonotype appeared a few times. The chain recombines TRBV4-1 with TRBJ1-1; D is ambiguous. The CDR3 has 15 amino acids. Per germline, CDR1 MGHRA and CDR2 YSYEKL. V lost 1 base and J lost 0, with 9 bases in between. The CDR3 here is CASSQGASMNTEAFF. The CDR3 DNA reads TGCGCCAGCAGCCAAGGGGCCAGCATGAACACTGAAGCTTTCTTT.

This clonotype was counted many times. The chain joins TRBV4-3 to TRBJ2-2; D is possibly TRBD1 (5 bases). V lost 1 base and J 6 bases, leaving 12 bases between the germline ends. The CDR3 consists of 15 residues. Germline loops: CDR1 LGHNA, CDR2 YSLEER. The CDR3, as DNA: TGCGCCAGCAGCCAAGTAGTGCAGGGCGCCGGGGAGCTGTTTTTT. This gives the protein CASSQVVQGAGELFF.

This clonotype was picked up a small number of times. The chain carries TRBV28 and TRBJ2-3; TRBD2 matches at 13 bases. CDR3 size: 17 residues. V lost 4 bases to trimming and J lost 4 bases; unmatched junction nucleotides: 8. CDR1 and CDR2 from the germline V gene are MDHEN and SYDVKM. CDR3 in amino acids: CASSSLGLAGPSDTQYF. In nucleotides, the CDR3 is TGTGCCAGCAGTTCGTTGGGACTAGCGGGGCCCTCAGATACGCAGTATTTT.

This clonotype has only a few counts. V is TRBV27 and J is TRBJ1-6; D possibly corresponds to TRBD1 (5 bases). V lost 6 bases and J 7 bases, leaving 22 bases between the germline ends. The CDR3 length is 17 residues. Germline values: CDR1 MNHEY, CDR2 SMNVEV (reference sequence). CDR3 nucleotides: TGTGCCAGCAGCACGTACGTCGGGGCGGGGACCAATTCACCCCTCCACTTT. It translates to CASSTYVGAGTNSPLHF.

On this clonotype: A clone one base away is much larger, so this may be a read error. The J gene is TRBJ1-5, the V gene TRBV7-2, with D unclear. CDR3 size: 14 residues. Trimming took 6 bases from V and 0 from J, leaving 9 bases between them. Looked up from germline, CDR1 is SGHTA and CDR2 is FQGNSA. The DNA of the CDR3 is TGTGCCAGCAGGTTAATGGATAGCAATCAGCCCCAGCATTTT. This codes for CASRLMDSNQPQHF.

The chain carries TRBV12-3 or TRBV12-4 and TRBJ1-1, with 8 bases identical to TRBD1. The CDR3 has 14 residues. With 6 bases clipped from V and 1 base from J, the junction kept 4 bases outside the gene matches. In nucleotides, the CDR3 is TGTGCCAGCAGAGCGGGACAGGCGAACACTGAAGCTTTCTTT. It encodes CASRAGQANTEAFF.

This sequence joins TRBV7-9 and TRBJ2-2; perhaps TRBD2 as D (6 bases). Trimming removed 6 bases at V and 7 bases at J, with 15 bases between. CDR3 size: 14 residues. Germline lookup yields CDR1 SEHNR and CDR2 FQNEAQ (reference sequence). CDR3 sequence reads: CASSWDFLVGELFF. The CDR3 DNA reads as TGTGCCAGCAGTTGGGACTTTCTTGTCGGGGAGCTGTTTTTT. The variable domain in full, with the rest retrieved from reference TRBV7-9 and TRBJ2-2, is DTGVSQNPRHKITKRGQNVTFRCDPISEHNRLYWYRQTLGQGPEFLTYFQNEAQLEKSRLLSDRFSAERPKGSFSTLEIQRTEQGDSAMYLCASSWDFLVGELFFGEGSRLTVL.

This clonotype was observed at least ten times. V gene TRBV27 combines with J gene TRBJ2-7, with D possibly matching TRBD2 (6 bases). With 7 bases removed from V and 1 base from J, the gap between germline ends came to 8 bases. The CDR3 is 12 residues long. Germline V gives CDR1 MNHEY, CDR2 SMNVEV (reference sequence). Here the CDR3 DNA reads TGTGCCAGCATGGAGGGGTCCTACGAGCAGTACTTC. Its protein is CASMEGSYEQYF.

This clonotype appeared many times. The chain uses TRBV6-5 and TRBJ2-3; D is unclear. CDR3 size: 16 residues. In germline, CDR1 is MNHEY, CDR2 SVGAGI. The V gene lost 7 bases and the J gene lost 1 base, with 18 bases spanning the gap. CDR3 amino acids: CASNHGSGHGTDTQYF. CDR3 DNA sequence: TGTGCCAGCAACCACGGGTCAGGCCACGGCACAGATACGCAGTATTTT.

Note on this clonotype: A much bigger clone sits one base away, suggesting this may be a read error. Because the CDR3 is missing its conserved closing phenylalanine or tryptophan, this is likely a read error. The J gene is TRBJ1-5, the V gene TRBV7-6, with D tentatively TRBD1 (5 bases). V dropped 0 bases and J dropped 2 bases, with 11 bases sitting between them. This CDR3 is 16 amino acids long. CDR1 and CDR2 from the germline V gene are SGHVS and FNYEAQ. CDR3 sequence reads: CASSLAAQGGNQPQHS. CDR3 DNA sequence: TGTGCCAGCAGCTTAGCGGCCCAGGGAGGCAATCAGCCCCAGCATTCT.

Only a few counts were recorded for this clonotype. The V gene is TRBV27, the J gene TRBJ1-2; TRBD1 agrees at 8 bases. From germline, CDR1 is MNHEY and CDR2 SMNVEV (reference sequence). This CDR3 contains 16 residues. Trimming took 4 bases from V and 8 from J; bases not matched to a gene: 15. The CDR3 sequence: CASSWSPGGTGEGYTF. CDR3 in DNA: TGTGCCAGCAGTTGGTCACCTGGCGGGACAGGTGAAGGCTACACCTTC.

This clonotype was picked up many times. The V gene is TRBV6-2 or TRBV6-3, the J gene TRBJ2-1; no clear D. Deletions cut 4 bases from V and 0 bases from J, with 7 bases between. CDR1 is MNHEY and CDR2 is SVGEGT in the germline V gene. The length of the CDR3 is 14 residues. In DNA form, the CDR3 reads TGTGCCAGCAGTTTTAGGTCCTCCTACAATGAGCAGTTCTTC. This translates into CASSFRSSYNEQFF.

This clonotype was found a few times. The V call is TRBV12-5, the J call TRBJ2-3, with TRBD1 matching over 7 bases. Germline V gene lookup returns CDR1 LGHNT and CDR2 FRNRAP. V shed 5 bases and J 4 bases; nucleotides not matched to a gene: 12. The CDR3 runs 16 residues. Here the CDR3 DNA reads TGTGCTAGTGGTGGGTGGGACAGCTCAGTGGCAGATACGCAGTATTTT. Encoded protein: CASGGWDSSVADTQYF.

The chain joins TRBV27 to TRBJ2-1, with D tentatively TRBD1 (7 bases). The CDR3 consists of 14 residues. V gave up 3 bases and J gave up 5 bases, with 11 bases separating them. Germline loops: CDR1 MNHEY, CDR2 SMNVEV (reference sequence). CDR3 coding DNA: TGTGCCAGCAGTTTCAGGGGGGTCCACAATGAGCAGTTCTTC. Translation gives CASSFRGVHNEQFF.